Below are 24 T cell receptor beta chains sequenced from a single sample in a study of radiotherapy plus CTLA-4 blockade in lung cancer. Clones were sequenced by immunoSEQ multiplex PCR, and TCRdb holds only the in-frame ones, with some missing. The table records about 25,000 clones, approximately 70% of them present only once. The specimen was peripheral blood, collected from a patient treated with radiotherapy plus ipilimumab. The source of these receptors is a human donor with non-small cell lung cancer who had stable disease on radiotherapy plus ipilimumab.

The chain carries TRBV2 and TRBJ1-3; possible D gene TRBD1, 5 bases. This CDR3 region has 17 residues. Trimming cost V 4 bases and J 1 base, with 17 bases left between them. Germline CDR1 is SNHLY and CDR2 is FYNNEI. This chain's CDR3 is CASSARTTRRSGNTIYF. In DNA form, the CDR3 reads TGTGCCAGCAGTGCGCGGACAACCCGGCGGTCTGGAAACACCATATATTTT.

The gene calls are TRBV28 and TRBJ2-1, with 16 bases lining up with TRBD2. Germline CDR1 is MDHEN and CDR2 is SYDVKM. The J segment lost 7 bases and the V segment lost 5 bases, leaving 5 bases of the junction unmatched. The CDR3 runs 16 residues. The CDR3: CASSLGTSGRENEQFF. The CDR3 bases are TGTGCCAGCAGTCTCGGGACTAGCGGGAGGGAAAATGAGCAGTTCTTC.

The chain recombines TRBV19 with TRBJ2-5; 13 bases are a match to TRBD2. The CDR3 consists of 16 residues. J lost 2 bases, V lost 1 base, and 1 base had no gene match. Germline assignment: CDR1 LNHDA and CDR2 SQIVND (reference sequence). The CDR3 DNA is TGTGCCAGTAGTATAGGACTAGCGGGAGGACAAGAGACCCAGTACTTC. It translates to CASSIGLAGGQETQYF.

The rearrangement links TRBV7-9 to TRBJ2-6, with D maybe TRBD1 (5 bases). CDR1 and CDR2 (germline): SEHNR, FQNEAQ (reference sequence). The CDR3 totals 16 residues. Between the trimmed V and J ends, which lost 5 bases and 2 bases, there was a span of 13 bases. The CDR3 region has the DNA TGTGCCAGCAGCCCCTTCAGGGCTACTGGGGCCAACGTCCTGACTTTC. This sequence encodes CASSPFRATGANVLTF.

There are a few counts of this clone. This chain connects TRBV19 to TRBJ2-5; D remains unclear. From germline, CDR1 is LNHDA and CDR2 SQIVND (reference sequence). V shed 5 bases and J shed 4 bases, with 11 bases lying between them. This CDR3 comprises 13 residues. CDR3 region: CASSARNGETQYF. The CDR3 DNA is TGTGCCAGTAGTGCCCGGAATGGAGAGACCCAGTACTTC.

The rearrangement links TRBV5-1 to TRBJ2-1, with a possible D match to TRBD2 (5 bases). The germline V and J ends were trimmed by 4 bases and 4 bases, with 9 bases remaining between them. The CDR3 is made up of 13 amino acids. In germline, CDR1 is SGHRS, CDR2 YFSETQ. The CDR3 DNA is TGCGCCAGCAGCCCCGGACTGTACAATGAGCAGTTCTTC. This encodes CASSPGLYNEQFF.

This clone turned up a few times. V gene TRBV28 combines with J gene TRBJ2-3, with 8 bases lining up with TRBD2. V was clipped by 6 bases and J by 4 bases; unmatched bases: 9. CDR1 and CDR2 from the germline V gene are MDHEN and SYDVKM. The CDR3 covers 15 residues. This chain's CDR3 is CASSPNGLASDTQYF. CDR3 DNA: TGTGCCAGCAGCCCCAACGGACTAGCATCAGATACGCAGTATTTT.

V usage is TRBV25-1 and J usage is TRBJ1-5; tentative D call: TRBD1 (5 bases). The germline gives CDR1 MGHDK, CDR2 SYGVNS. Trimming stripped 7 bases from V and 5 bases from J, with 15 bases between. CDR3 length: 14 amino acids. The CDR3 loop reads CASTRTGVDQPQHF. The CDR3 DNA reads TGTGCCAGCACGAGGACGGGGGTAGATCAGCCCCAGCATTTT.

This clone is a singleton in its sample. The rearrangement links TRBV28 to TRBJ2-7; D is undetermined. The V end lost 3 bases, the J end lost 3 bases, and 9 bases lay between the germline ends. Germline values: CDR1 MDHEN, CDR2 SYDVKM. The CDR3 runs to 13 residues. CDR3 bases: TGTGCCAGCAGTTTGGCCGGCTACTACGAGCAGTACTTC. This translates into CASSLAGYYEQYF.

V and J are TRBV29-1 and TRBJ2-1; 12 bases match TRBD2. CDR1 is SQVTM, CDR2 ANQGSEA, per germline. This CDR3 is 14 amino acids long. Trimming took 6 bases from V and 8 from J; bases not matched to a gene: 8. This CDR3 reads CSVRTSGIQDEQFF. The DNA for the CDR3 is TGCAGCGTCCGGACTAGCGGGATCCAGGATGAGCAGTTCTTC.

V and J are TRBV19 and TRBJ1-2; the D gene is possibly TRBD1 (6 bases). Germline values: CDR1 LNHDA, CDR2 SQIVND (reference sequence). Trimming removed 2 bases at V and 4 bases at J, with 11 bases between. There are 14 residues in the CDR3. DNA of the CDR3: TGTGCCAGTAGTATACGGGGGCTCGGCTATGGCTACACCTTC. It codes for CASSIRGLGYGYTF.

This clone has just one count. V is TRBV10-3 and J is TRBJ2-1; 14 nucleotides line up with TRBD2. The V gene's germline CDR1 is ENHRY and CDR2 SYGVKD. The J segment lost 6 bases and the V segment lost 11 bases, leaving 9 bases of the junction unmatched. There are 15 residues in the CDR3. The CDR3 DNA follows: TGTGCCGCGCAGGGACTAGCGGGAGTAAGCAATGAGCAGTTCTTC. This translates into CAAQGLAGVSNEQFF.

This chain links TRBV11-3 with TRBJ2-3; D remains ambiguous. The CDR3 runs 12 residues. Germline lookup yields CDR1 SGHNT and CDR2 YENEEA. V lost 4 bases and J lost 1, with 3 bases in between. CDR3 coding DNA: TGTGCCAGCAGCTCGGGCACAGATACGCAGTATTTT. Protein sequence: CASSSGTDTQYF.

The CDR3 DNA sequence: TGTGCCAGCTCACCACCGGGACAGGATAAGGGTGGCTACACCTTC. Translated: CASSPPGQDKGGYTF. This rearrangement joins TRBV18 to TRBJ1-2; 8 nucleotides agree with TRBD1. Trimming cost V 0 bases and J 7 bases; bases outside gene matches: 7. Germline assignment: CDR1 KGHSH and CDR2 LQKENI. This CDR3 has 15 amino acids.

This clone has a handful of counts. The chain combines TRBV12-5 with TRBJ2-7, with a weak D call TRBD1 (6 bases). Germline values: CDR1 LGHNT, CDR2 FRNRAP. This CDR3 spans 16 amino acids. V shed 5 bases and J shed 6 bases, with 23 bases lying between them. This CDR3 is CASGKGDRQANLEQYF. CDR3 bases: TGTGCTAGTGGTAAAGGTGATAGACAGGCCAACCTCGAGCAGTACTTC.

The chain employs TRBV5-1 and TRBJ2-7, with TRBD1 identical over 7 bases. Looked up from germline, CDR1 is SGHRS and CDR2 is YFSETQ. V was pared by 4 bases and J by 2 bases, with 9 bases of the junction left unmatched. This CDR3 is built from 15 residues. CDR3 DNA: TGCGCCAGCAGCACCGGGACAGCGAACCCCTACGAGCAGTACTTC. It specifies CASSTGTANPYEQYF.

The chain links TRBV10-3 to TRBJ1-1, with 7 bases that match TRBD1. Germline V gene lookup returns CDR1 ENHRY and CDR2 SYGVKD. The ends lost 11 bases at V and 2 bases at J; junction bases unmatched: 8. The length of the CDR3 is 13 residues. This CDR3 is CAESRDSNTEAFF. The DNA of the CDR3 is TGTGCCGAGAGCCGGGACAGTAACACTGAAGCTTTCTTT.

The sample holds a few counts of this clone. The rearrangement links TRBV11-3 to TRBJ2-7, with no clear D. V was cut by 5 bases and J by 6 bases, with 11 bases left in between. Per germline, CDR1 SGHNT and CDR2 YENEEA. The CDR3 totals 12 residues. CDR3 coding DNA: TGTGCCAGCAGCCCCAACTCGGGCGAGCAGTACTTC. It specifies CASSPNSGEQYF.

The rearrangement links TRBV2 to TRBJ2-7; D is unresolved. Trimming cost V 6 bases and J 2 bases, with 11 bases left between them. CDR1 SNHLY and CDR2 FYNNEI come from the germline V gene. The CDR3 runs to 13 residues. In DNA form, the CDR3 reads TGTGCCAGCAGCGTGCCGGTCCCCTACGAGCAGTACTTC. Its protein is CASSVPVPYEQYF. Variable domain in full (rest from reference TRBV2 and TRBJ2-7): EPEVTQTPSHQVTQMGQEVILRCVPISNHLYFYWYRQILGQKVEFLVSFYNNEISEKSEIFDDQFSVERPDGSNFTLKIRSTKLEDSAMYFCASSVPVPYEQYFGPGTRLTVT.

DNA of the CDR3: TGTGCCAGCAGCTTAGAAGTCGAGCGCGTGCAGTTCTTC. Its protein product is CASSLEVERVQFF. The chain employs TRBV11-3 and TRBJ2-1; D not certain. The CDR3 is 13 amino acids. Trimming cost V 0 bases and J 12 bases, with 12 bases left between them. Germline V gives CDR1 SGHNT, CDR2 YENEEA.

In regard to this clone: One end of the junction varies from germline; a read error may be responsible. This chain connects TRBV5-4 to TRBJ1-2; D gene unclear. This CDR3 region has 13 residues. The V gene's germline CDR1 is SGHNT and CDR2 YYREEE (reference sequence). The chain's CDR3 is CASSLKPNYGCTF. CDR3 nucleotide sequence: TGTGCCAGCAGCTTGAAGCCTAACTATGGCTGCACCTTC.

This sequence joins TRBV6-6 and TRBJ1-2; D call uncertain. V lost 6 bases and J 3 bases, leaving 11 bases between the germline ends. Per the germline V gene, CDR1 is MNHNY and CDR2 is SVGAGI (reference sequence). The CDR3 runs 13 residues. This CDR3 is CASSSTGDYGYTF. As DNA, the CDR3 is TGTGCCAGCAGCTCTACCGGGGACTATGGCTACACCTTC.

This chain links TRBV10-1 with TRBJ2-7; TRBD2 might be the D (6 bases). The CDR3 spans 14 residues. The V and J ends lost 10 bases and 3 bases respectively, with 19 bases between them. The germline gives CDR1 WNHNN, CDR2 SYGVQD (reference sequence). CDR3 amino acids: CATRLGRNNYEQYF. The CDR3, as DNA: TGCGCCACCCGACTAGGGAGAAATAACTACGAGCAGTACTTC.

The gene calls are TRBV7-3 and TRBJ2-3; perhaps TRBD2 as D (6 bases). Deletions cut 7 bases from V and 0 bases from J, with 11 bases between. The CDR3 runs 14 residues. Germline lookup yields CDR1 SGHTA and CDR2 FQGTGA. In nucleotides, the CDR3 is TGTGCCAGCAAGCTCGGGAGAAGCACAGATACGCAGTATTTT. It yields the protein CASKLGRSTDTQYF.